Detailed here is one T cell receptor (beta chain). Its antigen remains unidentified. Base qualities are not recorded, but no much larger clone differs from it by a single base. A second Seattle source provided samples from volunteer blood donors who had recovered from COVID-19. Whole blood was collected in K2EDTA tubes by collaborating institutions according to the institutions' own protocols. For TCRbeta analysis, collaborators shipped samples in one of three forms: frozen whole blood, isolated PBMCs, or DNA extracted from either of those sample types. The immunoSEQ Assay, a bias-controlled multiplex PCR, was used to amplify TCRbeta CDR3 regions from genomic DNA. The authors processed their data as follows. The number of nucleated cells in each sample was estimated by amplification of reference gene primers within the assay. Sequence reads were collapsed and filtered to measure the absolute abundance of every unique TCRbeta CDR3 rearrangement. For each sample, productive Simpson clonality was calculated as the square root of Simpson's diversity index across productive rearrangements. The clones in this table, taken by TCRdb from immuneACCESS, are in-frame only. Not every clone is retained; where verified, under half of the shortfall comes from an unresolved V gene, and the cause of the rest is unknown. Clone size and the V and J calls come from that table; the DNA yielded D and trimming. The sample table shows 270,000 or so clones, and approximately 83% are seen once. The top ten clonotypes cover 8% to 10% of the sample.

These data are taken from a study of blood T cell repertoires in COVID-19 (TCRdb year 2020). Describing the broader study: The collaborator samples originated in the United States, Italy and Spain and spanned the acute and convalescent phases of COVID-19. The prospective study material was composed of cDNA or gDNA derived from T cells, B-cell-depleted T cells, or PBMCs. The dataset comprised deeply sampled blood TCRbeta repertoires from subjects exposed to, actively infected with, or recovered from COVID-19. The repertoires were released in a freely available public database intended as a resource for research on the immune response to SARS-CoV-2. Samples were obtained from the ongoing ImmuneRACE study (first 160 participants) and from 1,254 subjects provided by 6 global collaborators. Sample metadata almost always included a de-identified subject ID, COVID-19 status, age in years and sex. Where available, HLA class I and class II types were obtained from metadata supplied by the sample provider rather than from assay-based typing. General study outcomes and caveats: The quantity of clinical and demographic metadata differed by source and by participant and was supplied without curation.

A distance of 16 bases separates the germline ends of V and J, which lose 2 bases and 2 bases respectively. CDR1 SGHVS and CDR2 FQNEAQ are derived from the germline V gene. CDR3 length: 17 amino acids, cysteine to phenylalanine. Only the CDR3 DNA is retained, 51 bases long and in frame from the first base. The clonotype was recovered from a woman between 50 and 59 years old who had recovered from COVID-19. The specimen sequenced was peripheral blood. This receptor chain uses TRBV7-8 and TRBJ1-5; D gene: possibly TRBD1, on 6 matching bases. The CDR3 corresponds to CASSLRARQAGNQPQHF. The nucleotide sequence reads TGTGCCAGCAGCTTACGGGCCCGACAGGCCGGCAATCAGCCCCAGCATTTT.